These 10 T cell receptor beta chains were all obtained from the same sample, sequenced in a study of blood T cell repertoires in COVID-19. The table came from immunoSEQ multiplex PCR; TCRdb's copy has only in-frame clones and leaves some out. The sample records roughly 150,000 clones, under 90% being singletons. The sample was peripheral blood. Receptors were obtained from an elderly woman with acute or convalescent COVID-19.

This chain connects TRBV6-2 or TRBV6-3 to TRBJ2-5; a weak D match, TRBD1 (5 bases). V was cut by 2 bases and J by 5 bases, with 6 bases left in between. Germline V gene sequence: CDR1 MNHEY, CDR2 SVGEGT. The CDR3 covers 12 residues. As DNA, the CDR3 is TGTGCCAGCAGTTACGGGGCTGAGACCCAGTACTTC. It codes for CASSYGAETQYF.

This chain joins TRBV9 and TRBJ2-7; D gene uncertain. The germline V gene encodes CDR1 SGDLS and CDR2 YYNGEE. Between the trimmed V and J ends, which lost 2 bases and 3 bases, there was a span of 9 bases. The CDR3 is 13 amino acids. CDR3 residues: CASSVAVNYEQYF. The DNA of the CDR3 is TGTGCCAGCAGCGTGGCGGTGAACTACGAGCAGTACTTC.

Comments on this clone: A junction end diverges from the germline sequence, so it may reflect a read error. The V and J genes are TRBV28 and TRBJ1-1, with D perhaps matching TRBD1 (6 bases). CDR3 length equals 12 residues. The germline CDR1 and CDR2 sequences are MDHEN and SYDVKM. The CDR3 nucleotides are TGTGCCAGCAGTAAAATGGGGGCGCGGGTAAACTTT. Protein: CASSKMGARVNF. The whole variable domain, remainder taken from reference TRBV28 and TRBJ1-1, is DVKVTQSSRYLVKRTGEKVFLECVQDMDHENMFWYRQDPGLGLRLIYFSYDVKMKEKGDIPEGYSVSREKKERFSLILESASTNQTSMYLCASSKMGARVNFGQGTRLTVV.

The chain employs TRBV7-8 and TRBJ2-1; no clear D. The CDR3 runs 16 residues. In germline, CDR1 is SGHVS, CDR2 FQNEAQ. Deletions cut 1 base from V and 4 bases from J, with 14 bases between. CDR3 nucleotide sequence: TGTGCCAGCAGCTTAGGTGTGATGTATACATACAATGAGCAGTTCTTC. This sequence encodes CASSLGVMYTYNEQFF. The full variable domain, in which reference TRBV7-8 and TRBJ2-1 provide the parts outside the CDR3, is GAGVSQSPRYKVAKRGQDVALRCDPISGHVSLFWYQQALGQGPEFLTYFQNEAQLDKSGLPSDRFFAERPEGSVSTLKIQRTQQEDSAVYLCASSLGVMYTYNEQFFGPGTRLTVL.

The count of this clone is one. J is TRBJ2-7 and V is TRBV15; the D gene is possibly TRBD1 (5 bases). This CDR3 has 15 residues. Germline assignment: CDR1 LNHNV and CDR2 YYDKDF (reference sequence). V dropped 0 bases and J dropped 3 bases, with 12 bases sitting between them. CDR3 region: CATSRDPDKLYEQYF. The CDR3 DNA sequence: TGTGCCACCAGCAGAGATCCGGACAAGCTCTACGAGCAGTACTTC. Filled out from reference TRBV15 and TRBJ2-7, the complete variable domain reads DAMVIQNPRYQVTQFGKPVTLSCSQTLNHNVMYWYQQKSSQAPKLLFHYYDKDFNNEADTPDNFQSRRPNTSFCFLDIRSPGLGDTAMYLCATSRDPDKLYEQYFGPGTRLTVT.

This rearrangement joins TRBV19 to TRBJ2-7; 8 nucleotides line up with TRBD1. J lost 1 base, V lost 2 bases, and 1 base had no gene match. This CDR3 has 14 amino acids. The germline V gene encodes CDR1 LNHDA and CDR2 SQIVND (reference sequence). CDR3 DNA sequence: TGTGCCAGTAGTATACGGACAGGGTCCTACGAGCAGTACTTC. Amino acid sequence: CASSIRTGSYEQYF.

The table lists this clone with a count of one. CDR3 nucleotide sequence: TGTGCCAGTATAAACAGAGGGAGTACTAATGAAAAACTGTTTTTT. Translation gives CASINRGSTNEKLFF. This chain uses TRBV19 with TRBJ1-4, with D uncertain. Germline V gene sequence: CDR1 LNHDA, CDR2 SQIVND (reference sequence). V lost 7 bases and J 2 bases, leaving 14 bases between the germline ends. The CDR3 contains 15 residues.

CDR3 protein: CASSLSGSNNEQFF. The CDR3 nucleotides read TGTGCCAGCAGCCTTAGCGGGAGTAACAATGAGCAGTTCTTC. The chain is built from TRBV11-2 and TRBJ2-1, with 9 bases aligning to TRBD2. The ends lost 5 bases at V and 5 bases at J; junction bases unmatched: 4. CDR3 length: 14 amino acids. The germline CDR1 and CDR2 sequences are SGHAT and FQNNGV.

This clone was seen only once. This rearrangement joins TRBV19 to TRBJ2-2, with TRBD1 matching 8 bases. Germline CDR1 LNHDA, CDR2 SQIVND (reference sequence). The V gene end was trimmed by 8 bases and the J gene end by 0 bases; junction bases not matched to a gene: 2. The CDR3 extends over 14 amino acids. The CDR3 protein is CASRDRTNTGELFF. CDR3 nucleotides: TGTGCCAGTCGGGACAGGACGAACACCGGGGAGCTGTTTTTT. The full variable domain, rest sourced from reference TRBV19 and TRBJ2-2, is DGGITQSPKYLFRKEGQNVTLSCEQNLNHDAMYWYRQDPGQGLRLIYYSQIVNDFQKGDIAEGYSVSREKKESFPLTVTSAQKNPTAFYLCASRDRTNTGELFFGEGSRLTVL.

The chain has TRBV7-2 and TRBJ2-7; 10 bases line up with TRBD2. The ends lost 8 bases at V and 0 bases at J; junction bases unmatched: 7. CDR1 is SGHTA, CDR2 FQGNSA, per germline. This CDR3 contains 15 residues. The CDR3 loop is CASSSGGLSSYEQYF. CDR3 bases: TGTGCCAGCTCTAGCGGGGGCCTTAGCTCCTACGAGCAGTACTTC.